This paragraph covers one TCR beta chain sequence. The entry originates in a study of blood T cell repertoires in COVID-19. Overall study: The study drew acute and convalescent COVID-19 samples from the United States, Italy and Spain.

Trimming pared 0 bases from V and 0 bases from J, leaving 12 bases between. The V gene's germline CDR1 is SEHNR and CDR2 FQNEAQ (reference sequence). This CDR3 spans 17 amino acids. In the authors' workflow: Estimates of nucleated cell counts were drawn from the amplification of reference gene primers. Measured with immunoSEQ multiplex PCR; TCRdb has only the in-frame clones, and not every one. V and J calls and clone size follow that table, whereas D and trimming were derived from the DNA. The data hold roughly 97,000 clones, with about 91% observed a single time. This receptor was identified in a human donor in a cohort sampled during active COVID-19. Sequences were obtained from peripheral blood. This chain uses TRBV7-9 with TRBJ2-1, with D unclear. In DNA form, the CDR3 reads TGTGCCAGCAGCTTAGCAATCGTGACACACTCCTACAATGAGCAGTTCTTC. Encoded protein: CASSLAIVTHSYNEQFF.